The text below deals with one T cell receptor beta chain. Antigen unknown. The data were taken from a study of T cell responses to AZD1222 COVID-19 vaccine. Study-level results: Among AZD1222 vaccinees, only 5 to 7 were seropositive at baseline. The CD4 TCRs associated with vaccination extended across spike and predominated at 160-218 and 743-854.

Germline CDR1 SGHAT, CDR2 FQNNGV. Trimming took 1 base from V and 3 from J, leaving 7 bases between them. The CDR3 is made up of 14 amino acids. Profiling relied on immunoSEQ multiplex PCR, and the TCRdb table lists in-frame clones only, not all of them. The sample shows approximately 150,000 clones, around 90% of them seen only once. This TCR was sampled from an adult who received the AZD1222 COVID-19 vaccine. The sample in question was peripheral blood, obtained 28 days after the second AZD1222 dose. The rearrangement uses TRBV11-2 and TRBJ1-5; D is uncertain. As DNA, the CDR3 is TGTGCCAGCAGCTTAGGGCAGCCCAATCAGCCCCAGCATTTT. Protein sequence: CASSLGQPNQPQHF.